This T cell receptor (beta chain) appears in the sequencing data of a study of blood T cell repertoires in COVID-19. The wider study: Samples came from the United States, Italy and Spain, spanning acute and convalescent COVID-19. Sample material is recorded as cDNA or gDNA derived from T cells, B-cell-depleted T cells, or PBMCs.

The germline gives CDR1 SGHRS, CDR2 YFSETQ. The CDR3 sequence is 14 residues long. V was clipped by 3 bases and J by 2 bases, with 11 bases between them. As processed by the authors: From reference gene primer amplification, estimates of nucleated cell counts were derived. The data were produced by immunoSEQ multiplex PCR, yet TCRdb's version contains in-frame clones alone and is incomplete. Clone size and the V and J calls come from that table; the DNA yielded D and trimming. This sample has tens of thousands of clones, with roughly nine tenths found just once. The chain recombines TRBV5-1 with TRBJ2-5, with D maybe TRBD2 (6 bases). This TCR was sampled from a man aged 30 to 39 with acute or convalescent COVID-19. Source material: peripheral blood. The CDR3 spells CASSWRGIQETQYF. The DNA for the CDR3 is TGCGCCAGCAGCTGGCGCGGGATTCAAGAGACCCAGTACTTC.